This TCR beta chain derives from a study of beta chain features in type 1 diabetes. This clone was observed a handful of times. The germline V gene encodes CDR1 LNHDA and CDR2 SQIVND (reference sequence). The V gene lost 6 bases and the J gene lost 1 base, with 15 bases spanning the gap. The CDR3 sequence is 15 residues long. The isolated RNA, all of it, was reverse transcribed, so expressed TCRB transcripts were what got sequenced. The protocol was immunoSEQ multiplex PCR, while the TCRdb copy is restricted to in-frame clones and leaves out a portion. Seen here are under 400,000 clones, around 20% observed once, and the top ten hold 0.044%.

V gene TRBV19 combines with J gene TRBJ1-1; tentatively, D is TRBD1 (5 bases). Material for sequencing was naive CD4+ T cells from blood. The TCR comes from a woman in her late teens or twenties in good health. CDR3 bases: TGTGCCAGTAGCGATGAAACAGGCTCGAACACTGAAGCTTTCTTT. Its protein is CASSDETGSNTEAFF.